This TCR beta chain emerged from a study of blood T cell repertoires in COVID-19. Overall study: Spain, Italy and the United States supplied samples that represented acute and convalescent COVID-19.

Seattle cases were enrolled at active infection and followed longitudinally. Sequencing was performed with immunoSEQ multiplex PCR; in TCRdb, only in-frame clones are kept and a portion is missing. The sample records around 300,000 clones, nearly 90% being singletons. What was sequenced was peripheral blood. The TCR sequence derives from a woman aged 40 to 49 with COVID-19, enrolled during active disease.

CDR3 sequence: CASSRTQHYEQYF. CDR3 bases: TGTGCCAGCAGCCGGACTCAGCACTACGAGCAGTACTTC. The chain combines TRBV12-3 or TRBV12-4 with TRBJ2-7, with D possibly TRBD2 on 5 matching bases. This CDR3 contains 13 residues. V lost 6 bases and J 3 bases, leaving 12 bases between the germline ends.